The clone carrying this TCR beta chain was observed once. What it binds is not known. These data originate in a study of OX40 agonist ivuxolimab in advanced cancers. In the study overall: Three patients got partial responses; one had hepatocellular carcinoma and two had cutaneous melanoma.

Study-level findings and limits: The average count of expanded clones was higher among CD8+ T cells than among CD4+.

Sequenced by immunoSEQ multiplex PCR; TCRdb stores in-frame clones only, minus some. The table records 48,000 or so clones, roughly 90% of them present only once. Looked up from germline, CDR1 is SGDLS and CDR2 is YYNGEE. This CDR3 comprises 14 residues. V was clipped by 0 bases and J by 3 bases, with 10 bases between them. The sequenced sample was CD4+ or CD8+ T cells sorted from blood, obtained in a trial of the OX40 agonist ivuxolimab. The receptor comes from an adult with an advanced solid tumor such as melanoma, head and neck, liver or kidney cancer. This chain uses TRBV9 with TRBJ2-7, with no clear D. The CDR3 nucleotides read TGTGCCAGCAGCGTAGCTACATCAGGCTACGAGCAGTACTTC. It codes for CASSVATSGYEQYF. Filled out from reference TRBV9 and TRBJ2-7, the complete variable domain reads DSGVTQTPKHLITATGQRVTLRCSPRSGDLSVYWYQQSLDQGLQFLIQYYNGEERAKGNILERFSAQQFPDLHSELNLSSLELGDSALYFCASSVATSGYEQYFGPGTRLTVT.